A selection of T cell receptor beta chains follows, all from one sample in a study of T cell responses to AZD1222 COVID-19 vaccine. The assay was immunoSEQ multiplex PCR, and TCRdb's table has in-frame clones only and misses some. The data contain around 140,000 clones, roughly 87% of them singletons. The sample in question was peripheral blood, obtained 28 days after the second AZD1222 dose. All receptors come from an adult who received the AZD1222 COVID-19 vaccine. Both conserved end residues are part of each CDR3. The D gene is left open where the match is weak. Clone size, where shown, is once, few, many, or a class for clones that have expanded.

>NA|TRBJ1-1|NA|TRBV19
CASEPGTTNTEAFF
TGTGCCAGTGAACCCGGGACAACAAACACTGAAGCTTTCTTT
>once|TRBJ2-4|NA|TRBV6-6
CASSAGIRPGTWNF
TGTGCCAGCAGCGCAGGGATTAGACCAGGGACATGGAACTTC
>NA|TRBJ1-1|NA|TRBV4-1
CASSQGRTRNTEAFF
TGCGCCAGCAGCCAAGGTAGGACCCGGAACACTGAAGCTTTCTTT
>NA|TRBJ2-1|NA|TRBV15
CATSDYDNEQFF
TGTGCCACCAGCGACTATGACAATGAGCAGTTCTTC
>NA|TRBJ1-1|TRBD1|TRBV7-3
CASSLTGGGEAFF
TGTGCCAGCAGCTTAACGGGAGGGGGCGAGGCTTTCTTT
>NA|TRBJ2-7|NA|TRBV7-6
CASSLKAGGSLYEQYF
TGTGCCAGCAGCTTAAAAGCAGGGGGGAGCCTCTACGAGCAGTACTTC
>once|TRBJ1-2|TRBD1|TRBV18
CASSPGQGYYGYTF
TGTGCCAGCTCACCCGGACAGGGCTACTATGGCTACACCTTC
>NA|TRBJ2-7|NA|TRBV6-2/TRBV6-3
CASSYLGYYEQYF
TGTGCCAGCAGTTACTTGGGATACTACGAGCAGTACTTC
>NA|TRBJ1-1|TRBD1|TRBV2
CASRDRGQRTEAFF
TGTGCCAGCAGGGACAGGGGGCAAAGAACTGAAGCTTTCTTT
>once|TRBJ1-1|TRBD1|TRBV5-1
CASSPQDRPEAFF
TGCGCCAGCAGCCCACAGGACAGGCCTGAAGCTTTCTTT
>NA|TRBJ1-2|TRBD1|TRBV6-2/TRBV6-3
CASSQGQGARGYTF
TGTGCCAGCAGTCAAGGACAGGGGGCGCGTGGCTACACCTTC
>NA|TRBJ2-5|NA|TRBV7-2
CASSLAAGPDPQETQYF
TGTGCCAGCAGCTTAGCGGCCGGGCCTGATCCACAAGAGACCCAGTACTTC
>NA|TRBJ2-2|NA|TRBV7-9
CASSLSTNTGELFF
TGTGCCAGCAGCTTAAGTACGAACACCGGGGAGCTGTTTTTT
>NA|TRBJ2-5|NA|TRBV11-3
CASSQELEETQYF
TGTGCCAGCAGCCAAGAGTTGGAAGAGACCCAGTACTTC
>NA|TRBJ2-1|TRBD1|TRBV7-6
CASSPARTGAPEQFF
TGTGCCAGCAGCCCGGCCCGGACAGGGGCTCCTGAGCAGTTCTTC
>NA|TRBJ2-5|NA|TRBV2
CASSDVTRRQETQYF
TGTGCCAGCAGTGATGTGACACGCCGCCAAGAGACCCAGTACTTC
>NA|TRBJ2-2|NA|TRBV19
CATTGTANTGELFF
TGTGCCACCACGGGGACGGCGAACACCGGGGAGCTGTTTTTT
>NA|TRBJ1-1|TRBD1|TRBV2
CASSGPGPGGAMNTEAFF
TGTGCCAGCAGTGGGCCGGGCCCAGGGGGCGCCATGAACACTGAAGCTTTCTTT
>NA|TRBJ1-2|TRBD1|TRBV7-9
CASSLDWYGTGGDYGYTF
TGTGCCAGCAGCTTAGACTGGTACGGGACAGGGGGCGACTATGGCTACACCTTC
>NA|TRBJ2-3|NA|TRBV24-1
CATSDFVRDTDTQYF
TGTGCCACCAGTGATTTCGTTAGGGACACAGATACGCAGTATTTT
>once|TRBJ1-2|NA|TRBV2
CASTEGRSSRYGYTF
TGTGCCAGCACCGAAGGTAGATCATCCCGCTATGGCTACACCTTC
>NA|TRBJ2-7|NA|TRBV6-6
CASNGQTYEQYF
TGTGCCAGTAACGGACAGACCTACGAGCAGTACTTC
>NA|TRBJ2-5|NA|TRBV10-2
CARRRDPKETQYF
TGCGCCCGCAGACGGGACCCCAAAGAGACCCAGTACTTC
>NA|TRBJ1-1|NA|TRBV12-3/TRBV12-4
CASALNTEAFF
TGTGCCAGCGCCTTGAACACTGAAGCTTTCTTT
>NA|TRBJ1-2|NA|TRBV28
CASSLATNYGYTF
TGTGCCAGCAGTTTGGCTACTAACTATGGCTACACCTTC
>NA|TRBJ2-7|NA|TRBV7-6
CASSGGTSYEQYF
TGTGCCAGCAGCGGAGGGACTTCCTACGAGCAGTACTTC
>NA|TRBJ1-2|TRBD1|TRBV18
CASTTGALAYGYTF
TGTGCCAGCACGACAGGGGCCCTCGCCTATGGCTACACCTTC
>NA|TRBJ1-2|NA|TRBV2
CASSGLLGRGYGYTF
TGTGCCAGCAGTGGGCTACTGGGACGAGGCTATGGCTACACCTTC
>NA|TRBJ1-2|NA|TRBV29-1
CSVLEEANYGYTF
TGCAGCGTTCTAGAGGAAGCTAACTATGGCTACACCTTC
>NA|TRBJ1-1|NA|TRBV4-3
CASSQGDRKGGTEAFF
TGCGCCAGCAGCCAAGGGGACCGAAAGGGTGGCACTGAAGCTTTCTTT
>NA|TRBJ1-1|NA|TRBV7-2
CASSRTPAEAFF
TGTGCCAGCAGCCGTACTCCCGCTGAAGCTTTCTTT
>once|TRBJ1-5|TRBD1|TRBV19
CASSIDRLDRGNQPQHF
TGTGCCAGTAGTATAGATCGTCTCGACAGGGGGAATCAGCCCCAGCATTTT
>NA|TRBJ1-3|TRBD1|TRBV28
CASSPSGTGIWIPSGNTIYF
TGTGCCAGCAGTCCATCCGGGACAGGCATCTGGATCCCCTCTGGAAACACCATATATTTT
>few|TRBJ2-3|NA|TRBV6-4
CASSNRDTDTQYF
TGTGCCAGCAGCAATAGGGACACAGATACGCAGTATTTT
>NA|TRBJ2-2|NA|TRBV19
CATGQWAGELFF
TGTGCCACCGGACAGTGGGCCGGGGAGCTGTTTTTT
>NA|TRBJ1-3|NA|TRBV7-2
CASSTRGGRDTIYF
TGTGCCAGCAGCACCCGGGGGGGTCGGGACACCATATATTTT
>NA|TRBJ2-1|TRBD2|TRBV6-5
CASSQTSATYNEQFF
TGTGCCAGCAGTCAAACTAGCGCCACCTACAATGAGCAGTTCTTC
>NA|TRBJ2-2|TRBD2|TRBV24-1
CATSDHPTSGATGELFF
TGTGCCACCAGTGACCACCCGACTAGCGGGGCGACCGGGGAGCTGTTTTTT
>NA|TRBJ2-4|TRBD2|TRBV19
CASSMGGGAKNIQYF
TGTGCCAGTAGTATGGGGGGAGGGGCCAAAAACATTCAGTACTTC
>NA|TRBJ2-7|TRBD2|TRBV20-1
CSASGRGRTSSSYEQYF
TGCAGTGCTAGTGGGCGCGGGAGGACCTCGAGCTCCTACGAGCAGTACTTC
>NA|TRBJ1-1|NA|TRBV4-2
CASSLGQEAFF
TGTGCCAGCAGCTTAGGACAGGAAGCTTTCTTT
>NA|TRBJ1-1|TRBD1|TRBV28
CASSLSTGGTEAFF
TGTGCCAGCAGTTTGTCCACAGGGGGCACTGAAGCTTTCTTT
>NA|TRBJ1-3|NA|TRBV4-1
CASSPVIGVAGNTIYF
TGCGCCAGCAGCCCTGTCATCGGGGTGGCTGGAAACACCATATATTTT
>NA|TRBJ1-3|TRBD1|TRBV4-3
CASSPDRGTGNTIYF
TGCGCCAGCAGCCCGGACAGGGGGACTGGAAACACCATATATTTT
>once|TRBJ2-3|NA|TRBV2
CASSESGHRTDTQYF
TGTGCCAGCAGTGAATCGGGGCACCGCACAGATACGCAGTATTTT